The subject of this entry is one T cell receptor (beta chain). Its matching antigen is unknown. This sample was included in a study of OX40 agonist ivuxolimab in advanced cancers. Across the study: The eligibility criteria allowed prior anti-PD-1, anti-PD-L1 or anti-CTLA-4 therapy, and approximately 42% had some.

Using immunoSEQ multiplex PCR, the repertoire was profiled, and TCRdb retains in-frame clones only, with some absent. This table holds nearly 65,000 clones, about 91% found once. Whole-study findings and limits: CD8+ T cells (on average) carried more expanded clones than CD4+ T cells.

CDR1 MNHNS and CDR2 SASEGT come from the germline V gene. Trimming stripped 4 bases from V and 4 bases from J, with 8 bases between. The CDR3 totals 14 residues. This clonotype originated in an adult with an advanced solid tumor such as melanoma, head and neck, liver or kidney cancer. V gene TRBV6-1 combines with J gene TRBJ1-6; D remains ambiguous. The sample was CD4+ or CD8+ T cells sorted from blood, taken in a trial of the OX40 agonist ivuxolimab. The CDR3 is CASSGFSYNSPLHF. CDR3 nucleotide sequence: TGTGCCAGCAGTGGTTTCAGTTATAATTCACCCCTCCACTTT.